This T cell receptor (beta chain) was recorded in a study of cytomegalovirus exposure and HLA in healthy donors. Whole-study results and caveats: Researchers counted about 150 TCR beta chains as cytomegalovirus-associated. Analysis performed later showed TCR beta chains linked to HLA being more clonally expanded than equally common others.

Turning to this clone: Its specificity is unknown.

The V and J ends lost 6 bases and 3 bases respectively, with 12 bases between them. The CDR3 extends over 14 amino acids. Germline V gene sequence: CDR1 ENHRY, CDR2 SYGVKD. PCR involved 60 Vbeta and 13 Jbeta primers. Clones were sequenced by immunoSEQ multiplex PCR, and TCRdb holds only the in-frame ones, with some missing. This sample has some 140,000 clones; approximately 62% occur once, and the top ten carry approximately 1.7%. V is TRBV10-3 and J is TRBJ1-3; D ambiguous. Input material: PBMCs. The receptor's source is a human donor in good health. The CDR3 region has the DNA TGTGCCATCAGAAGGCCGGAGGGTGGAAACACCATATATTTT. Translated, it gives CAIRRPEGGNTIYF.